This T cell receptor (beta chain) was captured by sequencing in a study of T cells in Graves' hyperthyroidism and ophthalmopathy. For the study at large: Peripheral blood sampling occurred at initial diagnosis, before any treatment. Study outcomes and limitations: Most thyroid clonotypes with frequency above 0.001 were detected in blood.

This clonotype has a count of ten or more. What it binds is not known. Regions amplified from RNA transcripts were the TCR beta CDR3 regions. First-round RT-PCR of the TCR CDR3 relied on the HTBI primer set. TCRdb reanalysed the multiplex PCR reads using MiXCR and keeps one entry per CDR3 protein. The sample contains 250,000 to 350,000 distinct CDR3 sequences, over 15% of which appear only once. Thyroid ultrasound, orbital computed tomography, clinical symptoms, and serum thyroxine and TRAb underpinned diagnoses. Input material: blood. This clonotype originated in a woman aged 55 to 70 with Graves' ophthalmopathy.

CDR3 residues: CASSLGGQSYNEQFF. The CDR3 DNA reads as TGTGCCAGCAGTTTAGGCGGACAGTCCTACAATGAGCAGTTCTTC. The gene calls are TRBV12-3 or TRBV12-4 and TRBJ2-1; D is possibly TRBD1 (6 bases). The CDR3 sequence is 15 residues long. The V end lost 1 base, the J end lost 1 base, and 8 bases lay between the germline ends.